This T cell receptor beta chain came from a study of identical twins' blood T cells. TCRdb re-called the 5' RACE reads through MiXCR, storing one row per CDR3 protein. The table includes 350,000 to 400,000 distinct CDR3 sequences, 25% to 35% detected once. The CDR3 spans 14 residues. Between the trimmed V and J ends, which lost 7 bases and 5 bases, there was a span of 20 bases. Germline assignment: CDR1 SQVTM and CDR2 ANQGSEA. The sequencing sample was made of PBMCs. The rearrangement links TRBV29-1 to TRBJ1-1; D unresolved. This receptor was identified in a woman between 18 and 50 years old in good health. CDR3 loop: CSAPVSRFGTEAFF. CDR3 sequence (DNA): TGCAGCGCACCTGTTTCGCGGTTTGGGACTGAAGCTTTCTTT.